This entry concerns a single T cell receptor (beta chain). The antigen it binds to is not known. Per-nucleotide qualities are absent, and no much larger clonotype sits a single base away. This record comes from a study of response to subunit inactivated influenza vaccine (dated by TCRdb to the late 2010s). Turning to the overall study: Deep quantitative profiling of the T cell receptor repertoire was used in the study to follow responses to a trivalent subunit inactivated influenza vaccine.

Taken from cysteine to phenylalanine, the CDR3 has 14 residues. The retained sequence is limited to the CDR3, 42 bases, with the frame set at the first base. The germline V gene (reference sequence) specifies PRHDT as CDR1 and FYEKMQ as CDR2. Between the V and J ends, shortened by 3 bases and 1 base respectively, the junction contains 9 bases. What the study reported, not specific to this receptor: According to the authors, only a limited number of new T cells may be recruited by each seasonal influenza vaccination.

Preparation of the library involved RT-PCR. Instrument on record: Illumina HiSeq 2500. Clones were called with MiXCR by TCRdb after fastp trimmed the public reads at Q25, and only in-frame beta chains were retained. For every CDR3 protein sequence, its rows merge into one entry that carries the most common genes and DNA. The sample yields fewer than 750,000 distinct CDR3 sequences; approximately 15% were counted once. The top ten clones comprise approximately 10% of the sample. The material was PBMCs from blood, obtained 11 to 12 days after vaccination. The clonotype was recovered from a man over 45 who received an inactivated influenza vaccine. Donor details come from another sample of the same person, matched by shared clones. The rearrangement combines TRBV13 with TRBJ2-5; the D gene remains uncertain. Read as DNA, the sequence is TGTGCCAGCAGCTTCTCTGCCCTCCAAGAGACCCAGTACTTC. Its protein is CASSFSALQETQYF.